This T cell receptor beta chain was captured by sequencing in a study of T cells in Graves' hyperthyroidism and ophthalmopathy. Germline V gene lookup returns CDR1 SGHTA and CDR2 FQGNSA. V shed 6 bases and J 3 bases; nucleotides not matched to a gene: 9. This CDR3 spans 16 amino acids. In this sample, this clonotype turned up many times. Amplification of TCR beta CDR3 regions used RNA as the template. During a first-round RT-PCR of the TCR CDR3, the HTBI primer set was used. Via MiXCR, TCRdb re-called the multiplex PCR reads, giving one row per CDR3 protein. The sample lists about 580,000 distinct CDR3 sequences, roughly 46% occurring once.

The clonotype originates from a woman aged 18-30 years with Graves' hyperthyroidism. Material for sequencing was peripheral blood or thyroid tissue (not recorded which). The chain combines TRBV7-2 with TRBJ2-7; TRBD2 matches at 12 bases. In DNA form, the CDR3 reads TGTGCCAGCAGGGTTGGACTAGCGGGAAACAGCTACGAGCAGTACTTC. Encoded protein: CASRVGLAGNSYEQYF.